This passage covers 16 T cell receptor beta chains from one sample sequenced in a study of blood T cell repertoires in COVID-19. Here immunoSEQ multiplex PCR was the method, and the copy in TCRdb shows in-frame clones only, minus some. The table lists 110,000 to 150,000 clones, around 80% of them singletons. Sequenced sample: PBMCs or T cells enriched from blood (not recorded which). These receptors were collected from a woman in her fifties or sixties who had recovered from COVID-19.

The CDR3 region has the DNA TGTGCCAGCAGATCCATCGGGACAAAACAAGAGACCCAGTACTTC. Translating gives CASRSIGTKQETQYF. The V gene is TRBV27, the J gene TRBJ2-5; D perhaps matches TRBD1 (6 bases). The CDR3 has 15 amino acids. V gave up 6 bases and J gave up 2 bases, with 16 bases separating them. The germline V gene encodes CDR1 MNHEY and CDR2 SMNVEV (reference sequence).

As to this clone: The same CDR3 arises from other DNA sequences in this sample as well. The chain joins TRBV12-3 or TRBV12-4 to TRBJ1-5, with a possible D match to TRBD1 (5 bases). The CDR3 has 13 amino acids. The germline V and J ends were trimmed by 6 bases and 4 bases, with 10 bases remaining between them. CDR3 amino acids: CASSTGVNQPQHF. CDR3 nucleotide sequence: TGTGCCAGCAGCACAGGAGTTAATCAGCCCCAGCATTTT.

This rearrangement joins TRBV5-8 to TRBJ2-7; D gene unclear. The CDR3 length is 12 residues. Between the trimmed V and J ends, which lost 6 bases and 5 bases, there was a span of 12 bases. The V gene's germline CDR1 is SGHTS and CDR2 YDEGEE. For the CDR3, the DNA is TGTGCCAGCAACCAACAGACCAACGAGCAGTACTTC. Residues: CASNQQTNEQYF. Filled out from reference TRBV5-8 and TRBJ2-7, the complete variable domain reads EAGVTQSPTHLIKTRGQQATLRCSPISGHTSVYWYQQALGLGLQFLLWYDEGEERNRGNFPPRFSGRQFPNYSSELNVNALELEDSALYLCASNQQTNEQYFGPGTRLTVT.

CDR3 nucleotides: TGTGCCAGCAGCTTGCCGACAGGTATCAGCTACGAGCAGTACTTC. Translated, it gives CASSLPTGISYEQYF. The chain joins TRBV5-6 to TRBJ2-7, with D maybe TRBD1 (6 bases). The CDR3 runs to 15 residues. With 1 base removed from V and 3 bases from J, the gap between germline ends came to 14 bases. In germline, CDR1 is SGHDT, CDR2 YYEEEE.

This rearrangement joins TRBV27 to TRBJ2-7, with a weak D call TRBD1 (6 bases). The germline V gene encodes CDR1 MNHEY and CDR2 SMNVEV (reference sequence). Trimming pared 3 bases from V and 3 bases from J, leaving 12 bases between. The CDR3 has 14 residues. CDR3 sequence (DNA): TGTGCCAGCAGTTTGTGGGGGCCAAGCTACGAGCAGTACTTC. Protein: CASSLWGPSYEQYF.

This clone has a handful of counts. J is TRBJ2-7 and V is TRBV7-9, with TRBD1 identical over 8 bases. The CDR3 totals 12 residues. The germline CDR1 and CDR2 sequences are SEHNR and FQNEAQ (reference sequence). Trimming removed 5 bases from V and 6 bases from J; junction bases left unmatched: 3. The CDR3 protein is CASSADRGEQYV. The CDR3 nucleotides are TGTGCCAGCAGCGCCGACAGGGGCGAGCAGTACGTC.

J is TRBJ1-1 and V is TRBV11-1; 8 positions match TRBD1. J was trimmed by 4 bases and V by 0 bases; bases with no gene match: 1. The germline gives CDR1 SGHAT, CDR2 FQDESV (reference sequence). The CDR3 is made up of 14 amino acids. The CDR3 loop reads CASSLARGLTEAFF. In DNA form, the CDR3 reads TGTGCCAGCAGCTTAGCCAGGGGGCTCACTGAAGCTTTCTTT.

The chain couples TRBV9 to TRBJ2-3, with 8 bases lining up with TRBD1. CDR1 and CDR2 from the germline V gene are SGDLS and YYNGEE. J lost 3 bases, V lost 0 bases, and 18 bases had no gene match. This CDR3 region has 20 residues. CDR3 nucleotides: TGTGCCAGCAGCGTAGAGGCAGGGGGCAGGGTGTCCCGACTTACAGATACGCAGTATTTT. Encoded protein: CASSVEAGGRVSRLTDTQYF.

This chain connects TRBV19 to TRBJ1-5; TRBD1 matches 8 bases. This CDR3 has 16 amino acids. Germline values: CDR1 LNHDA, CDR2 SQIVND (reference sequence). Trimming at V came to 4 bases and at J to 0 bases, leaving 5 bases not matched to a gene. CDR3 sequence: CASSRGTGNSNQPQHF. DNA for the CDR3: TGTGCCAGTAGTAGGGGGACAGGTAATAGCAATCAGCCCCAGCATTTT.

J is TRBJ2-4 and V is TRBV2; TRBD2 might be the D (5 bases). CDR1 and CDR2 from the germline V gene are SNHLY and FYNNEI. Between the trimmed V and J ends, which lost 2 bases and 0 bases, there was a span of 8 bases. The CDR3 has 15 amino acids. Written as DNA, the CDR3 is TGTGCCAGCAGTGAAACGGGGATAGCCAAAAACATTCAGTACTTC. Residues: CASSETGIAKNIQYF.

This clone has just a few counts. The CDR3 region has the DNA TGTGCCAGCAGTTACAAGAGAAACACTGAAGCTTTCTTT. As protein: CASSYKRNTEAFF. This chain uses TRBV6-2 or TRBV6-3 with TRBJ1-1, with D unclear. The CDR3 covers 13 residues. Trimming cost V 2 bases and J 2 bases, with 6 bases left between them. Looked up from germline, CDR1 is MNHEY and CDR2 is SVGEGT.

The J gene is TRBJ1-1, the V gene TRBV11-2; TRBD1 agrees at 10 bases. V lost 0 bases and J lost 8; bases outside the gene matches: 3. Looked up from germline, CDR1 is SGHAT and CDR2 is FQNNGV. The CDR3 runs 14 residues. CDR3 in DNA: TGTGCCAGCAGCTTAGATCCGGGACAGGGGGAAGCTTTCTTT. It codes for CASSLDPGQGEAFF.

This clone has just a few counts. The V and J genes are TRBV10-1 and TRBJ2-1, with TRBD2 matching over 7 bases. The CDR3 is 15 residues long. Losses at the gene ends were 5 bases for V and 5 bases for J; bases not matched to a gene: 9. Germline loops: CDR1 WNHNN, CDR2 SYGVQD (reference sequence). CDR3 in amino acids: CASSPSGVLDNEQFF. Written as DNA, the CDR3 is TGCGCCAGCAGTCCGAGCGGGGTTCTGGACAATGAGCAGTTCTTC.

In its sample, this clone was seen a few times. Other DNA sequences in the sample encode the same CDR3. This sequence joins TRBV5-1 and TRBJ1-2; no clear D gene. Trimming cost V 0 bases and J 0 bases, with 3 bases left between them. The germline V gene encodes CDR1 SGHRS and CDR2 YFSETQ. There are 13 residues in the CDR3. The CDR3 nucleotides read TGCGCCAGCAGCTTGGCAGCTAACTATGGCTACACCTTC. Protein sequence: CASSLAANYGYTF.

This rearrangement joins TRBV18 to TRBJ1-2; 9 bases line up with TRBD1. Losses at the gene ends were 2 bases for V and 10 bases for J; bases not matched to a gene: 5. The germline CDR1 and CDR2 sequences are KGHSH and LQKENI. CDR3 length: 13 amino acids. CDR3 in amino acids: CASSPGDRDAYTF. As DNA, the CDR3 is TGTGCCAGCTCACCAGGGGACAGGGATGCCTACACCTTC.

The CDR3 spells CASSFQDRGQPQHF. In DNA, the CDR3 is TGTGCCAGCAGCTTTCAGGACAGGGGCCAGCCCCAGCATTTT. The rearrangement links TRBV5-8 to TRBJ1-5; 9 nucleotides match TRBD1. V was pared by 2 bases and J by 7 bases, with 4 bases of the junction left unmatched. Germline CDR1 and CDR2: SGHTS and YDEGEE. The CDR3 loop spans 14 amino acids.